Sequencing of this T cell receptor beta chain was carried out in a study of T cell changes during pregnancy in multiple sclerosis. This table comes from immunoSEQ multiplex PCR, and its TCRdb copy is limited to in-frame clones, with some not included. The sample has approximately 30,000 clones, under 90% seen once; the top ten hold roughly 4.5%. Trimming cost V 3 bases and J 5 bases; bases outside gene matches: 7. In germline, CDR1 is LGHNT, CDR2 FRNRAP. The CDR3 is 16 residues long. The receptor comes from a female donor with multiple sclerosis, enrolled in a pregnancy study. Sequencing was performed on CD8+ T cells from peripheral blood mononuclear cells, taken after pregnancy. V and J are TRBV12-5 and TRBJ2-2; 9 nucleotides align to TRBD2. The CDR3: CASGLGLAGSTGELFF. The CDR3 DNA reads TGTGCTAGTGGTTTAGGGCTAGCGGGGTCTACCGGGGAGCTGTTTTTT.